A selection of T cell receptor beta chains follows, all from one sample in a study of blood T cells in healthy people across ages. In TCRdb, the 5' RACE reads were re-called with MiXCR into one record per CDR3 protein. Altogether hundreds of thousands of distinct CDR3 sequences are present, about 61% being singletons, with the ten largest covering about a quarter. What was sequenced was blood. These receptor sequences come from a man aged 35 to 55 in good health. CDR3s include the opening cysteine and the closing phenylalanine or tryptophan. Fields, in order: clone size, V gene, J gene, D gene, CDR3 DNA, CDR3 protein. A D gene is named only where the DNA matches it firmly. Clone sizes are given selectively: once, few, many, or a class where the clone is expanded.

size: -; V: TRBV6-2/TRBV6-3; J: TRBJ2-1; D: TRBD2; DNA: TGTGCCAGCAGGGAGCGGGATTTACTATATGAGCAGTTCTTC; CDR3: CASRERDLLYEQFF
size: few; V: TRBV12-3/TRBV12-4; J: TRBJ2-3; D: -; DNA: TGTGCCAGCACCTATAGTCAGGGGGGAACAGATACGCAGTATTTT; CDR3: CASTYSQGGTDTQYF
size: -; V: TRBV7-9; J: TRBJ1-6; D: -; DNA: TGTGCCAGCAGCTTAGGGACGGCGGGGGAACTCCACTTT; CDR3: CASSLGTAGELHF
size: -; V: TRBV7-2; J: TRBJ1-3; D: -; DNA: TGTGCCAGTGGGCCCCCTGGTGGGACCTCTGGAAACACCATATATTTT; CDR3: CASGPPGGTSGNTIYF
size: -; V: TRBV11-2; J: TRBJ2-5; D: -; DNA: TGTGCCAGCAGTTCCCTACCGAATGAGCAGTACTTC; CDR3: CASSSLPNEQYF
size: -; V: TRBV24-1; J: TRBJ2-1; D: TRBD2; DNA: TGTGCCACCAGTCGGGAGAAAGGGCGGGGGGACAATGAGCAGTTCTTC; CDR3: CATSREKGRGDNEQFF
size: -; V: TRBV2; J: TRBJ1-2; D: TRBD1; DNA: TGTGCCAGCAGTGAAAGGACAGGGTCCTATGGCTACACCTTC; CDR3: CASSERTGSYGYTF
size: -; V: TRBV27; J: TRBJ2-3; D: TRBD2; DNA: TGTGCCAGCAGTTTGACCGGGACTAGCAGGACAGATACGCAGTATTTT; CDR3: CASSLTGTSRTDTQYF
size: many; V: TRBV27; J: TRBJ1-3; D: TRBD1; DNA: TGTGCCAGCAGGACACAGGGGACTGGAAACACCATATATTTT; CDR3: CASRTQGTGNTIYF
size: -; V: TRBV12-3/TRBV12-4; J: TRBJ2-1; D: TRBD1; DNA: TGTGCCAGTAGACGGGACAGGGGGATCGTCAATGAGCAGTTCTTC; CDR3: CASRRDRGIVNEQFF
size: -; V: TRBV9; J: TRBJ2-2; D: TRBD1; DNA: TGTGCCAGCAGCGCCCCCGGGACAGGGCTCACCGGGGAGCTGTTTTTT; CDR3: CASSAPGTGLTGELFF
size: -; V: TRBV20-1; J: TRBJ2-2; D: -; DNA: TGCAGTGCTATTTTGCTCTCGAACACCGGGGAGCTGTTTTTT; CDR3: CSAILLSNTGELFF
size: -; V: TRBV19; J: TRBJ2-1; D: TRBD1; DNA: TGTGCCAGTAGTCCCTGGACAGGGAATAGCTATGAGCAGTTCTTC; CDR3: CASSPWTGNSYEQFF
size: -; V: TRBV7-9; J: TRBJ1-6; D: -; DNA: TGTGCCAGCAGGGAACTGGGAGGATGGAATTCACCCCTCCACTTT; CDR3: CASRELGGWNSPLHF
size: -; V: TRBV5-1; J: TRBJ1-2; D: TRBD1; DNA: TGCGCCAGCAGCTTGGGGGGACAGGGGAAGGGCTACACCTTC; CDR3: CASSLGGQGKGYTF
size: -; V: TRBV24-1; J: TRBJ1-1; D: -; DNA: TGTGCCACCAGAGGACAGCACACTGAAGCTTTCTTT; CDR3: CATRGQHTEAFF
size: few; V: TRBV5-1; J: TRBJ1-2; D: TRBD1; DNA: TGCGCCAGCAGCATCGACAGGGGATCGGGCGGCTACACCTTC; CDR3: CASSIDRGSGGYTF
size: -; V: TRBV12-3/TRBV12-4; J: TRBJ2-3; D: -; DNA: TGTGCCAGCAGTTTAAACGGGCTTCGCACAGATACGCAGTATTTT; CDR3: CASSLNGLRTDTQYF
size: -; V: TRBV27; J: TRBJ2-3; D: -; DNA: TGTGCCAGCAGTTTATGGCAGGGGCGTACAGATACGCAGTATTTT; CDR3: CASSLWQGRTDTQYF
size: -; V: TRBV27; J: TRBJ2-7; D: -; DNA: TGTGCCAGCAGTTTGGGTTTTGGGGCCCCTACCTACGAGCAGTACTTC; CDR3: CASSLGFGAPTYEQYF
size: once; V: TRBV10-3; J: TRBJ2-1; D: TRBD2; DNA: TGTGCCATCATGGCTAGCGGGGACAATGAGCAGTTCTTC; CDR3: CAIMASGDNEQFF
size: -; V: TRBV4-2; J: TRBJ2-3; D: TRBD1; DNA: TGTGCCAGCAGCCATACTTCCACAGGGGGCGCGACAGATACGCAGTATTTT; CDR3: CASSHTSTGGATDTQYF
size: few; V: TRBV12-3/TRBV12-4; J: TRBJ2-5; D: -; DNA: TGTGCCAGCGGGGACACAGAAGAGACCCAGTACTTC; CDR3: CASGDTEETQYF
size: -; V: TRBV6-4; J: TRBJ2-3; D: TRBD1; DNA: TGTGCCAGCAGTTCAAGAGCCGGGACAGGGACAGATACGCAGTATTTT; CDR3: CASSSRAGTGTDTQYF
size: many; V: TRBV4-2; J: TRBJ2-3; D: TRBD2; DNA: TGTGCCAGCAGCCAAGAACCCTCTAGCGGGAGCTTCACAGATACGCAGTATTTT; CDR3: CASSQEPSSGSFTDTQYF
size: -; V: TRBV11-3; J: TRBJ2-7; D: TRBD2; DNA: TGTGCCAGCAGCAAAGGGCTGGGTAGCGGGCCTTCCTACGAGCAGTACTTC; CDR3: CASSKGLGSGPSYEQYF
size: -; V: TRBV6-5; J: TRBJ2-2; D: -; DNA: TGTGCCAGCAAGGCTAGCGCGAACACCGGGGAGCTGTTTTTT; CDR3: CASKASANTGELFF
size: once; V: TRBV29-1; J: TRBJ2-5; D: TRBD2; DNA: TGCAGCGTCACCTCTCTAAGCGGGGATCAAGAGACCCAGTACTTC; CDR3: CSVTSLSGDQETQYF
size: -; V: TRBV28; J: TRBJ2-5; D: -; DNA: TGTGCCAGCGAAGGTACCCAAGAGACCCAGTACTTC; CDR3: CASEGTQETQYF
size: -; V: TRBV29-1; J: TRBJ2-7; D: TRBD1; DNA: TGCAGCGTCCCAAAGGGACAGGGGCTTCTCGAGCAGTACTTC; CDR3: CSVPKGQGLLEQYF
size: few; V: TRBV25-1; J: TRBJ2-6; D: -; DNA: TGTGCCAGCAGTAGATCCCAACAGGGCGGTACTGGGGCCAACGTCCTGACTTTC; CDR3: CASSRSQQGGTGANVLTF
size: -; V: TRBV3-1; J: TRBJ2-1; D: TRBD1; DNA: TGTGCCAGCTCCCACAGGGGGTACAATGAGCAGTTCTTC; CDR3: CASSHRGYNEQFF
size: -; V: TRBV6-2/TRBV6-3; J: TRBJ1-4; D: TRBD1; DNA: TGTGCCAGCACCAAGAAAGTGGGACAGCATAATGAAAAACTGTTTTTT; CDR3: CASTKKVGQHNEKLFF
size: few; V: TRBV28; J: TRBJ2-5; D: TRBD2; DNA: TGTGCCAGCAGTCCCGGGACTACGAAAGAAGAGACCCAGTACTTC; CDR3: CASSPGTTKEETQYF
size: few; V: TRBV29-1; J: TRBJ2-7; D: TRBD2; DNA: TGCAGCGTTTTCACCGGGACTAGCGGCTACGAGCAGTACTTC; CDR3: CSVFTGTSGYEQYF
size: -; V: TRBV7-2; J: TRBJ2-1; D: TRBD2; DNA: TGTGCCAGCAGCGCACTGGGGCCTAGCGGGGGGCAGCAGTTCTTC; CDR3: CASSALGPSGGQQFF
size: -; V: TRBV20-1; J: TRBJ2-7; D: TRBD2; DNA: TGCAGTGCAAGCCCCGGGACTAACTACGAGCAGTACTTC; CDR3: CSASPGTNYEQYF
size: -; V: TRBV6-5; J: TRBJ1-2; D: -; DNA: TGTGCCAGCAGTGACGAGCGAAACTATGGCTACACCTTC; CDR3: CASSDERNYGYTF
size: -; V: TRBV14; J: TRBJ1-1; D: TRBD1; DNA: TGTGCCAGCAGCCAAGAAACAGGGGGGTGGAACACTGAAGCTTTCTTT; CDR3: CASSQETGGWNTEAFF
size: -; V: TRBV7-7; J: TRBJ2-5; D: TRBD1; DNA: TGTGCTAGCAGCTCCACAGGGGGCCGGCAAGAGACCCAGTACTTC; CDR3: CASSSTGGRQETQYF
size: -; V: TRBV6-5; J: TRBJ2-6; D: TRBD1; DNA: TGTGCCAGCAGTTACAGGACAGGTCAAATAGGGGCCGGGGCCAACGTCCTGACTTTC; CDR3: CASSYRTGQIGAGANVLTF
size: few; V: TRBV7-2; J: TRBJ2-2; D: TRBD1; DNA: TGTGCCAGCAGGGGGGACAGGGGTGGCACCGGGGAGCTGTTTTTT; CDR3: CASRGDRGGTGELFF
size: once; V: TRBV28; J: TRBJ1-1; D: TRBD1; DNA: TGTGCCAGCAATCGGCAGGGGGGTGAAGCTTTCTTT; CDR3: CASNRQGGEAFF
size: -; V: TRBV6-2/TRBV6-3; J: TRBJ2-5; D: -; DNA: TGTGCCAGCAGTTACGTATCTCTTAAAGAGACCCAGTACTTC; CDR3: CASSYVSLKETQYF
size: -; V: TRBV28; J: TRBJ2-7; D: -; DNA: TGTGCCAGCAGTGGAATTTTAAACGAGCAGTACTTC; CDR3: CASSGILNEQYF
size: -; V: TRBV15; J: TRBJ1-1; D: -; DNA: TGTGCCACCAGCAGAGATCCGGGAAGGGGAGCTGAAGCTTTCTTT; CDR3: CATSRDPGRGAEAFF
size: few; V: TRBV28; J: TRBJ2-7; D: -; DNA: TGTGCCAGCAAGGACAGCGAGCAGTACTTC; CDR3: CASKDSEQYF
size: -; V: TRBV4-3; J: TRBJ2-7; D: TRBD2; DNA: TGCGCCAGCAGCCAAGAAAGTCAGCGGGAGGATCGCGAGCAGTACTTC; CDR3: CASSQESQREDREQYF
size: -; V: TRBV4-2; J: TRBJ2-5; D: -; DNA: TGTGCCAGCAGCCAAGATTTGACTTCAGATAAAGAGACCCAGTACTTC; CDR3: CASSQDLTSDKETQYF
size: -; V: TRBV27; J: TRBJ2-1; D: -; DNA: TGTGCCAGCTCCCCCTCGGATGTGCCCCACCGCAATGAGCAGTTCTTC; CDR3: CASSPSDVPHRNEQFF
size: once; V: TRBV27; J: TRBJ1-5; D: -; DNA: TGTGCCAGCAGTTTACTGGGGATTAGCAATCAGCCCCAGCATTTT; CDR3: CASSLLGISNQPQHF
size: -; V: TRBV24-1; J: TRBJ2-1; D: TRBD2; DNA: TGTGCCACCAGTGAAGGCCGACGTAGCGGGGCGGAGTTGGGGCAGTTCTTC; CDR3: CATSEGRRSGAELGQFF
size: -; V: TRBV20-1; J: TRBJ2-4; D: -; DNA: TGCAGTGCTAAGTGGACAGACCTAGCCAAAAACATTCAGTACTTC; CDR3: CSAKWTDLAKNIQYF
size: few; V: TRBV4-2; J: TRBJ2-5; D: TRBD2; DNA: TGTGCCAGCAGCCCCTATTATGGAGGGGCGGGAGAAGAGACCCAGTACTTC; CDR3: CASSPYYGGAGEETQYF
size: -; V: TRBV20-1; J: TRBJ2-5; D: TRBD2; DNA: TGCAGTGCTACCGCATTGGCCGCACTAGCGGGGGGCTGGGAGACCCAGTACTTC; CDR3: CSATALAALAGGWETQYF
size: few; V: TRBV9; J: TRBJ2-5; D: TRBD2; DNA: TGTGCCAGCAGCGTTAACTCGGGGGGGTACCAAGAGACCCAGTACTTC; CDR3: CASSVNSGGYQETQYF
size: once; V: TRBV27; J: TRBJ2-5; D: -; DNA: TGTGCCAGCAGTACTATTCTAGAGCGCGAACAAGAGACCCAGTACTTC; CDR3: CASSTILEREQETQYF
size: -; V: TRBV2; J: TRBJ2-5; D: TRBD1; DNA: TGTGCCAGCAGTCAACCGGGACAGGCAGAAGAGACCCAGTACTTC; CDR3: CASSQPGQAEETQYF